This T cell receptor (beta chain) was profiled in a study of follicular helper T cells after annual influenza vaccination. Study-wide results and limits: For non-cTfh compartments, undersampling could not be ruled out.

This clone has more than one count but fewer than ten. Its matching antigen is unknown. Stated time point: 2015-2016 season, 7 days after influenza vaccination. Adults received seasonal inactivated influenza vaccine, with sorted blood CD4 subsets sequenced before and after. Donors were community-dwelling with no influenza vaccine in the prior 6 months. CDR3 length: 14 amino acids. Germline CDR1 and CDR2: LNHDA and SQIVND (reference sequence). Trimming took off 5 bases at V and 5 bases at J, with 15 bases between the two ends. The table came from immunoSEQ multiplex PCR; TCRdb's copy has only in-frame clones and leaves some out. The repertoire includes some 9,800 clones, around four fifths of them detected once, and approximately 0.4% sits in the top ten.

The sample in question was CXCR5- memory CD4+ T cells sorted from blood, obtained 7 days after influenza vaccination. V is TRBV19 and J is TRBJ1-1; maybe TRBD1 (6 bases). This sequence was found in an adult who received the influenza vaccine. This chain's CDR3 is CASSEDRGRTEAFF. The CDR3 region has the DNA TGTGCCAGTAGTGAGGACAGAGGACGGACTGAAGCTTTCTTT.